This T cell receptor beta chain was sequenced in a study of cytomegalovirus exposure and HLA in healthy donors. Use of 60 Vbeta and 13 Jbeta primers characterized the PCR. The data were produced by immunoSEQ multiplex PCR, yet TCRdb's version contains in-frame clones alone and is incomplete. Among 140,000 to 150,000 clones, around 75% were seen once, and the ten largest hold approximately 4.3%. CDR1 and CDR2 from the germline V gene are SQVTM and ANQGSEA. The CDR3 spans 13 residues. V was trimmed by 3 bases and J by 6 bases, leaving 12 bases between them. Sequencing was done on a sample of PBMCs. The chain has TRBV29-1 and TRBJ2-1; D perhaps matches TRBD1 (6 bases). This sequence originates from a man aged 60 to 75 in good health and CMV-seronegative. Written as DNA, the CDR3 is TGCAGCGTTGACCGGGACACGAGCAATGAGCAGTTCTTC. Amino acid sequence: CSVDRDTSNEQFF.